The text below deals with one T cell receptor (beta chain). The antigen remains unidentified. Study-level points and caveats: Whole repertoires were not studied in the larger cohort, only one V-J beta rearrangement.

CDR3 length: 15 residues. Trimming left V 1 base short and J 3 bases short, with 11 bases between. Germline V gene data show CDR1 as SGHRS and CDR2 as YFSETQ. TCRdb redid the calling of the 5' RACE reads with MiXCR, one entry per CDR3 protein. The sample holds 6,800 or so distinct CDR3 sequences, around 64% seen once. This chain joins TRBV5-1 and TRBJ2-1; D assignment may be TRBD1 or TRBD2 (5 bases each). This sequence was found in a female donor with breast cancer. Sequenced sample: tumor-infiltrating memory CD4+ T cells sorted from the breast tumor. As for subset: memory CD4+ T cells, CD4+CD45RO+CD25-. The CDR3 loop reads CASSLSGGNYNEQFF. CDR3 DNA: TGCGCCAGCAGCTTGAGTGGGGGAAACTACAATGAGCAGTTCTTC. Together with reference TRBV5-1 and TRBJ2-1, the CDR3 gives the full variable domain: KAGVTQTPRYLIKTRGQQVTLSCSPISGHRSVSWYQQTPGQGLQFLFEYFSETQRNKGNFPGRFSGRQFSNSRSEMNVSTLELGDSALYLCASSLSGGNYNEQFFGPGTRLTVL.